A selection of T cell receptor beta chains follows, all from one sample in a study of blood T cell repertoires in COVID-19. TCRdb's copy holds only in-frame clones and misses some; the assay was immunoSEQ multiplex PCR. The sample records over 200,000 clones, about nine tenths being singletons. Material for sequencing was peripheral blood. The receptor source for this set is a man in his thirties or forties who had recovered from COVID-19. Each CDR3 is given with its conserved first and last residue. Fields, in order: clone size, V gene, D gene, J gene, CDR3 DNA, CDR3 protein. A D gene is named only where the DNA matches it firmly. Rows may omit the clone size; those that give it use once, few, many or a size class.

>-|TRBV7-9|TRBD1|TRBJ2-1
TGTGCCAGCAGCCACTCCCCGGGACAGGGGATCGATGAGCAGTTCTTC
CASSHSPGQGIDEQFF
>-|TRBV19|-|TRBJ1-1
TGTGCCAGTAGTATAGCATCCAACACTGAAGCTTTCTTT
CASSIASNTEAFF
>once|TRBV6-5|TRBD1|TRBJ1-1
TGTGCCAGCCCCGGGACAGGGGGCACTGAAGCTTTCTTT
CASPGTGGTEAFF
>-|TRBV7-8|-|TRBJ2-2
TGTGCCAGCAGAAGACAGGCCACCGGGGAGCTGTTTTTT
CASRRQATGELFF
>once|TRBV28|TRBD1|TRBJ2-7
TGTGCCAGCACCATCGACAGGGCCTACGAGCAGTACTTC
CASTIDRAYEQYF
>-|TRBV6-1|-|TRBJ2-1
TGTGCCAGCAGGGAATTCCCCTCAGAGGGGGGGTACAATGAGCAGTTCTTC
CASREFPSEGGYNEQFF
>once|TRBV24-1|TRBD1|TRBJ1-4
TGTGCCACCAGTGATTCGGGGACAGGGCAAAAACTGTTTTTT
CATSDSGTGQKLFF
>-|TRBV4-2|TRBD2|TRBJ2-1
TGTGCCAGCAGCCTTCAATCTAGCGGGACCTTATACAATGAGCAGTTCTTC
CASSLQSSGTLYNEQFF
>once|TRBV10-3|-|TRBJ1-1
TGTGCCATCAGCAGGGGAAATCGAGTTGACGCTGAAGCTTTCTTT
CAISRGNRVDAEAFF
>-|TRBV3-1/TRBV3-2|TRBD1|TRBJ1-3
TGTGCCAGCAGCCAAGCCAGGGGGTCGTTTGGAAACACCATATATTTT
CASSQARGSFGNTIYF
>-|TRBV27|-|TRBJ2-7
TGTGCCAGCTGCCCATCAGGCCCGCTGGACGAGCAGTACTTC
CASCPSGPLDEQYF
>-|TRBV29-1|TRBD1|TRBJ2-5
TGCAGCTCTGGGGACAGGAAAGAGACCCAGTACTTC
CSSGDRKETQYF
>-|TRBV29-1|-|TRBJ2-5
TGCAGCGTTCGAGGTCGTACGGGGGAGACCCAGTACTTC
CSVRGRTGETQYF
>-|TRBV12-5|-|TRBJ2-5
TGTGCTAGTGGTTTGGTACCCAGTCGCGAGACCCAGTACTTC
CASGLVPSRETQYF
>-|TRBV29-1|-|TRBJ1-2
TGCAGCGCTGAAATGATATGGGACAACCTGGAGGGCTACACCTTC
CSAEMIWDNLEGYTF
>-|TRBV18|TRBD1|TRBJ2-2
TGTGCCAGCTCAACGGACAGGTTGAACACCGGGGAGCTGTTTTTT
CASSTDRLNTGELFF
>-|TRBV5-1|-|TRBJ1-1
TGCGCCAGCAGCTTTGAGGTTTCCGACACTGAAGCTTTCTTT
CASSFEVSDTEAFF
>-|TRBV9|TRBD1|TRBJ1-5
TGTGCCAGCAGCGCGACAGGGGGGCAGCCCCAGCATTTT
CASSATGGQPQHF
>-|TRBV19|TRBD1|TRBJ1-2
TGTGCCAGTCTCCCTCGACAGGGGGACTATGGCTACACCTTC
CASLPRQGDYGYTF
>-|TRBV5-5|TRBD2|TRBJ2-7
TGTGCCAGCAGCTTGGGTGCTAGCGGGGGCCTCAGGGAGCAGTACTTC
CASSLGASGGLREQYF
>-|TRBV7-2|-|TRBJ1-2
TGTGCCAGCAGCTTAGCGCAACAGGAAGATGGCTACACCTTC
CASSLAQQEDGYTF
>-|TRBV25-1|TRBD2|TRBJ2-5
TGTGCCAGCAGATCGTTCCGGGGGGATTGGGAGACCCAGTACTTC
CASRSFRGDWETQYF
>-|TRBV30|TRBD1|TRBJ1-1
TGTGCCTGGAGTGTACTGGTGGCAGGGGGAGGTGAAGCTTTCTTT
CAWSVLVAGGGEAFF
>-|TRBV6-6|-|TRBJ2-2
TGTGCCAGCAGTGGGCGGGATATTCTTAGGACCGGGGAGCTGTTTTTT
CASSGRDILRTGELFF
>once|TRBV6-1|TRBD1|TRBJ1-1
TGTGCCAGCAGTGACAGGGGGCGCGACACTGAAGCTTTCTTT
CASSDRGRDTEAFF
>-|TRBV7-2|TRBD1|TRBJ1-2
TGTGCCAGCAGCTTAGGGTATGGACAGGGGTACTATGGCTACACCTTC
CASSLGYGQGYYGYTF
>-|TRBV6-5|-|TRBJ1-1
TGTGCCAGCAGTTACGGACAGTTGAACACTGAAGCTTTCTTT
CASSYGQLNTEAFF